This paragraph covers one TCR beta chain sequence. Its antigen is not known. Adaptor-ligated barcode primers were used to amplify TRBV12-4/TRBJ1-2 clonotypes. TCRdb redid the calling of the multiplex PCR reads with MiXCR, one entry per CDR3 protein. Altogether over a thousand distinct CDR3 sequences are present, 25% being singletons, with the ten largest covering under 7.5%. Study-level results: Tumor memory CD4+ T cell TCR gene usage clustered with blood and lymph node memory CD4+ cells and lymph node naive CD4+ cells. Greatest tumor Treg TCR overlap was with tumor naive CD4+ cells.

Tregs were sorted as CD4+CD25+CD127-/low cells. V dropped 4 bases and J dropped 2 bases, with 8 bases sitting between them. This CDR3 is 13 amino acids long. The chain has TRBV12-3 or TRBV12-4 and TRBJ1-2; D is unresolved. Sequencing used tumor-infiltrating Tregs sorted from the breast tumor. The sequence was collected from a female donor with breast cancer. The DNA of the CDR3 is TGTGCCAGCAGTTCGGACGGGAACTATGGCTACACCTTC. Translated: CASSSDGNYGYTF.